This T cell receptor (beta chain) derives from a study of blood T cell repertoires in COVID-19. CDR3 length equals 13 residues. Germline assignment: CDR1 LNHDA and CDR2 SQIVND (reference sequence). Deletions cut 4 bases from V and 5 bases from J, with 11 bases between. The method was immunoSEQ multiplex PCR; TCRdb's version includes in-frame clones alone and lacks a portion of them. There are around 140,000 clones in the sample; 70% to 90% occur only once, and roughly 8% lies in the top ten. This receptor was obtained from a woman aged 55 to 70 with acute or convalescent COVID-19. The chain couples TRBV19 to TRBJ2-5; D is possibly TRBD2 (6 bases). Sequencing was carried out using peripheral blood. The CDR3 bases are TGTGCCAGTAGTAGAACTAGCTGGGAGACCCAGTACTTC. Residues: CASSRTSWETQYF. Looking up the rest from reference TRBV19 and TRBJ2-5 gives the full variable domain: DGGITQSPKYLFRKEGQNVTLSCEQNLNHDAMYWYRQDPGQGLRLIYYSQIVNDFQKGDIAEGYSVSREKKESFPLTVTSAQKNPTAFYLCASSRTSWETQYFGPGTRLLVL.